These 26 T cell receptor beta chains share one sample of origin, sequenced in a study of shared clonotypes between healthy human individuals. Produced via immunoSEQ multiplex PCR; TCRdb's table is partial and in-frame only. The sample shows more than 900,000 clones, approximately 78% of them seen only once. The sample taken for sequencing was memory CD4+ T cells from PBMCs. Sample subset: CD45RA-negative fraction. All receptors come from a man aged 18 to 29 in good health. Some clones in this sample may be carry-over from other donors' samples.

J is TRBJ1-1 and V is TRBV6-5; D is unresolved. Germline V gives CDR1 MNHEY, CDR2 SVGAGI. CDR3 length equals 12 residues. Trimming took 2 bases from V and 7 from J, leaving 8 bases between them. The CDR3 spells CASSYAWGEAFF. CDR3 nucleotides: TGTGCCAGCAGTTACGCCTGGGGTGAAGCTTTCTTT.

This chain joins TRBV30 and TRBJ2-7; D unclear. The CDR3 length is 14 residues. Trimming removed 4 bases from V and 0 bases from J, with 13 bases in between. Per germline, CDR1 GTSNPN and CDR2 SVGIG (reference sequence). Here the CDR3 DNA reads TGTGCCTGGACCCGGAGCCCAACCTCCTACGAGCAGTACTTC. Translating gives CAWTRSPTSYEQYF.

A remark on this clone: Here the CDR3 omits its conserved ending phenylalanine or tryptophan, so a read error is the likely source. The chain recombines TRBV28 with TRBJ1-1, with TRBD1 matching 12 bases. The CDR3 runs to 15 residues. Germline CDR1 and CDR2: MDHEN and SYDVKM. The CDR3 DNA sequence: TGTGCCAGCAGTGTGGGACAGGGGGCGCGTACTGGAGCTTTCCTT. Protein product: CASSVGQGARTGAFL.

The chain joins TRBV4-2 to TRBJ2-1; D is unclear. V lost 0 bases to trimming and J lost 5 bases, with 8 bases between them. The germline V gene encodes CDR1 LGHNA and CDR2 YNFKEQ. The length of the CDR3 is 14 residues. CDR3 in DNA: TGTGCCAGCAGCCAAGATCCCACCAACAATGAGCAGTTCTTC. Its protein is CASSQDPTNNEQFF.

This chain connects TRBV6-1 to TRBJ1-2; perhaps TRBD1 as D (5 bases). This CDR3 is built from 15 residues. Trimming shortened V by 0 bases and J by 2 bases, and 10 bases separated the two germline ends. Germline lookup yields CDR1 MNHNS and CDR2 SASEGT. The DNA for the CDR3 is TGTGCCAGCAGTGAAGCGCGCGGGGGGAACTATGGCTACACCTTC. It codes for CASSEARGGNYGYTF.

The genes are TRBV10-2 and TRBJ2-6; 10 nucleotides align to TRBD1. The CDR3 covers 17 residues. The trim removed 8 bases at V and 4 bases at J, leaving 11 bases unmatched. The V gene's germline CDR1 is WSHSY and CDR2 SAAADI. The CDR3 loop reads CASQGQGQGLGANVLTF. Here the CDR3 DNA reads TGCGCCAGCCAAGGGCAGGGACAGGGGTTGGGGGCCAACGTCCTGACTTTC.

This rearrangement joins TRBV7-6 to TRBJ2-1; D remains ambiguous. CDR1 and CDR2 (germline): SGHVS, FNYEAQ. This CDR3 is built from 15 residues. The germline V and J ends were trimmed by 5 bases and 1 base, with 12 bases remaining between them. As DNA, the CDR3 is TGTGCCAGCAGCCTCCAGCTGGGGTCCTACAATGAGCAGTTCTTC. It translates to CASSLQLGSYNEQFF.

About this clone itself: The sample contains more than one DNA sequence encoding this CDR3. The chain employs TRBV14 and TRBJ2-2; the D gene is possibly TRBD1 (6 bases). Germline loops: CDR1 SGHDN, CDR2 FVKESK. The length of the CDR3 is 14 residues. V lost 4 bases and J 5 bases, leaving 11 bases between the germline ends. The CDR3: CASSLQGWTGELFF. The CDR3 DNA follows: TGTGCCAGCAGCCTACAGGGATGGACCGGGGAGCTGTTTTTT.

The rearrangement uses TRBV5-4 and TRBJ2-5, with D perhaps assigned TRBD1 or TRBD2 (7 bases each). The V and J ends lost 4 bases and 0 bases respectively, with 13 bases between them. Germline V gives CDR1 SGHNT, CDR2 YYREEE (reference sequence). This CDR3 is 15 amino acids long. The CDR3 is CASSQGGQNQETQYF. The CDR3 DNA is TGTGCCAGCAGCCAGGGGGGGCAGAACCAAGAGACCCAGTACTTC.

This chain joins TRBV10-3 and TRBJ2-3, with D tentatively TRBD1 (5 bases). The V end was cut by 1 base, the J end by 0 bases, with 8 bases between. The CDR3 contains 15 residues. Germline V gives CDR1 ENHRY, CDR2 SYGVKD. CDR3 sequence (DNA): TGTGCCATCAGTGAGTTAGGGGTGAGCACAGATACGCAGTATTTT. Translating it yields CAISELGVSTDTQYF.

The chain has TRBV7-3 and TRBJ2-5, with D perhaps matching TRBD2 (5 bases). The V gene lost 2 bases and the J gene lost 1 base, with 29 bases spanning the gap. The CDR3 contains 21 residues. CDR1 SGHTA and CDR2 FQGTGA come from the germline V gene. The CDR3 nucleotides are TGTGCCAGCAGCTTATTTCCCGTGGACGTCCCCTCACTAGGCCTCCAAGAGACCCAGTACTTC. It codes for CASSLFPVDVPSLGLQETQYF.

Details on this clone: Other DNA variants within this sample encode the same CDR3. The rearrangement links TRBV7-2 to TRBJ2-3; D unresolved. Between the trimmed V and J ends, which lost 3 bases and 0 bases, there was a span of 7 bases. From germline, CDR1 is SGHTA and CDR2 FQGNSA. The length of the CDR3 is 14 residues. The chain's CDR3 is CASSFDSSTDTQYF. CDR3 DNA sequence: TGTGCCAGCAGCTTCGACTCTAGCACAGATACGCAGTATTTT. Drawing the rest from reference TRBV7-2 and TRBJ2-3, the complete variable domain is GAGVSQSPSNKVTEKGKDVELRCDPISGHTALYWYRQSLGQGLEFLIYFQGNSAPDKSGLPSDRFSAERTGGSVSTLTIQRTQQEDSAVYLCASSFDSSTDTQYFGPGTRLTVL.

V gene TRBV18 combines with J gene TRBJ1-2; D unresolved. Trimming cost V 5 bases and J 8 bases, with 15 bases left between them. The CDR3 loop spans 13 amino acids. CDR1 and CDR2 (germline): KGHSH, LQKENI. In DNA, the CDR3 is TGTGCCAGCTCAATCGATTTAGTAGAGGGCTACACCTTC. Translating it yields CASSIDLVEGYTF.

J is TRBJ1-1 and V is TRBV5-1; TRBD1 aligns across 10 bases. This CDR3 contains 15 residues. Germline values: CDR1 SGHRS, CDR2 YFSETQ. V shed 2 bases, J shed 9 bases, and the junction held 10 bases outside the gene matches. As DNA, the CDR3 is TGCGCCAGCAGCTTACGACAGGGGGCTTGGGGACAAGCTTTCTTT. Translated, it gives CASSLRQGAWGQAFF. The full variable domain, in which reference TRBV5-1 and TRBJ1-1 provide the parts outside the CDR3, is KAGVTQTPRYLIKTRGQQVTLSCSPISGHRSVSWYQQTPGQGLQFLFEYFSETQRNKGNFPGRFSGRQFSNSRSEMNVSTLELGDSALYLCASSLRQGAWGQAFFGQGTRLTVV.

This sequence joins TRBV6-1 and TRBJ2-1; TRBD2 matches at 9 bases. Germline assignment: CDR1 MNHNS and CDR2 SASEGT. Germline trimming cut 2 bases from V and 9 bases from J; bases unmatched to any gene: 8. The CDR3 covers 15 residues. CDR3 DNA sequence: TGTGCCAGCAGTGAAATGCAGCGGGGGGTGGCTGAGCAGTTCTTC. Translation: CASSEMQRGVAEQFF.

This chain joins TRBV9 and TRBJ2-2, with 7 bases lining up with TRBD1. The germline V gene has CDR1 SGDLS and CDR2 YYNGEE. V shed 4 bases and J 1 base; nucleotides not matched to a gene: 10. CDR3 length equals 17 residues. CDR3 in DNA: TGTGCCAGCAGCACGGGATTGGGACAGAAGAACACCGGGGAGCTGTTTTTT. It is translated as CASSTGLGQKNTGELFF. Drawing the rest from reference TRBV9 and TRBJ2-2, the complete variable domain is DSGVTQTPKHLITATGQRVTLRCSPRSGDLSVYWYQQSLDQGLQFLIQYYNGEERAKGNILERFSAQQFPDLHSELNLSSLELGDSALYFCASSTGLGQKNTGELFFGEGSRLTVL.

The chain employs TRBV5-1 and TRBJ2-3, with 12 bases matching TRBD2. The germline V gene has CDR1 SGHRS and CDR2 YFSETQ. CDR3 length equals 20 residues. Losses at the gene ends were 0 bases for V and 9 bases for J; bases not matched to a gene: 20. CDR3 region: CASSLAGGPNPSGRANTQYF. The CDR3 bases are TGCGCCAGCAGCTTGGCCGGGGGCCCCAATCCTAGCGGGAGGGCAAACACGCAGTATTTT.

This chain connects TRBV9 to TRBJ2-1; perhaps TRBD1 as D (6 bases). This CDR3 region has 14 residues. The germline V gene encodes CDR1 SGDLS and CDR2 YYNGEE. The V end lost 0 bases, the J end lost 9 bases, and 13 bases lay between the germline ends. This CDR3 is CASSVVGALSEQFF. The CDR3, as DNA: TGTGCCAGCAGCGTAGTGGGGGCCCTTAGTGAGCAGTTCTTC. The complete variable domain, with remaining parts taken from reference TRBV9 and TRBJ2-1, reads DSGVTQTPKHLITATGQRVTLRCSPRSGDLSVYWYQQSLDQGLQFLIQYYNGEERAKGNILERFSAQQFPDLHSELNLSSLELGDSALYFCASSVVGALSEQFFGPGTRLTVL.

The chain employs TRBV6-5 and TRBJ1-3; D gene uncertain. V was trimmed by 4 bases and J by 4 bases, leaving 8 bases between them. The V gene's germline CDR1 is MNHEY and CDR2 SVGAGI. The CDR3 covers 13 residues. CDR3 bases: TGTGCCAGCAGTTTGCGGCGCGGAAACACCATATATTTT. Translation gives CASSLRRGNTIYF.

Only a few counts were recorded for this clone. The V and J genes are TRBV29-1 and TRBJ2-3; 8 bases line up with TRBD2. The V and J ends lost 3 bases and 4 bases, in that order; junction bases with no gene match: 6. This CDR3 spans 14 amino acids. Germline V gene lookup returns CDR1 SQVTM and CDR2 ANQGSEA. The DNA of the CDR3 is TGCAGCGTTGATAGTGCGGGAGGTGCAGATACGCAGTATTTT. This codes for CSVDSAGGADTQYF.

The chain recombines TRBV6-6 with TRBJ2-5; D call uncertain. Trimming took 5 bases from V and 3 from J, leaving 7 bases between them. The CDR3 sequence is 12 residues long. In germline, CDR1 is MNHNY, CDR2 SVGAGI (reference sequence). CDR3 bases: TGTGCCAGCAGTCCAGGAGAAGAGACCCAGTACTTC. Translation gives CASSPGEETQYF.

V is TRBV7-8 and J is TRBJ2-1; 7 bases match TRBD1. Germline V gene data show CDR1 as SGHVS and CDR2 as FQNEAQ. The CDR3 is made up of 12 amino acids. J gave up 15 bases and V 6 bases, and 11 bases lay outside the gene matches. The CDR3 reads CASRQGTFIPFF. For the CDR3, the DNA is TGTGCCAGCAGACAGGGGACGTTCATACCGTTCTTC.

The chain couples TRBV6-1 to TRBJ2-7; the D gene is possibly TRBD2 (6 bases). Between the trimmed V and J ends, which lost 10 bases and 3 bases, there was a span of 13 bases. The CDR3 covers 12 residues. The V gene's germline CDR1 is MNHNS and CDR2 SASEGT. CDR3 amino acids: CANRDSNYEQYF. Written as DNA, the CDR3 is TGTGCCAACCGGGACTCGAACTACGAGCAGTACTTC.

This chain links TRBV27 with TRBJ1-3; no reliable D call. The CDR3 contains 11 residues. Trimming cost V 8 bases and J 7 bases, with 9 bases left between them. Germline V gene lookup returns CDR1 MNHEY and CDR2 SMNVEV (reference sequence). CDR3 loop: CASPRVNTIYF. Written as DNA, the CDR3 is TGTGCCAGCCCGAGGGTCAACACCATATATTTT.

J is TRBJ2-3 and V is TRBV10-1, with TRBD2 as a possible D gene (6 bases). Per the germline V gene, CDR1 is WNHNN and CDR2 is SYGVQD (reference sequence). The CDR3 is made up of 14 amino acids. V lost 7 bases and J 2 bases, leaving 13 bases between the germline ends. In nucleotides, the CDR3 is TGCGCCAGCACGCCGTGGGGGGACACAGATACGCAGTATTTT. This sequence encodes CASTPWGDTDTQYF.

V usage is TRBV10-2 and J usage is TRBJ2-5; the match to TRBD2 covers 12 bases. The germline CDR1 and CDR2 sequences are WSHSY and SAAADI. The V segment lost 6 bases and the J segment 5 bases; nucleotides outside the gene matches: 7. The CDR3 extends over 15 amino acids. This chain's CDR3 is CASRRGLAGYETQYF. CDR3 DNA sequence: TGCGCCAGCAGGCGGGGACTAGCGGGCTACGAGACCCAGTACTTC.